This T cell receptor beta chain was recorded in a study of T-cell memory formation after mild COVID-19. In the study overall: Across donors, TCR clusters were largely donor specific.

The CDR3 contains 17 residues. TCRdb ran MiXCR on the 5' RACE reads and lists one entry per CDR3 protein. The data contain 300,000 to 400,000 distinct CDR3 sequences, approximately 16% of them seen just once; the ten biggest clones take up about 20%. This TCR was recovered from a young man who had mild COVID-19 (a few samples of this study predate the infection). Cell type and time point are not known. The sequenced material came from PBMCs or a T cell subset sorted from them (not recorded which). This chain uses TRBV21-1 with TRBJ2-5. TRBV21-1 is a recognized pseudogene. CDR3 coding DNA: TGTGCCAGCAGCAAATGCGGATTAAAACTGGCTCGAGAGACCCAGTACTTC. Protein sequence: CASSKCGLKLARETQYF.